This T cell receptor (beta chain) was identified in a study of T-cell memory formation after mild COVID-19. Between the trimmed V and J ends, which lost 3 bases and 6 bases, there was a span of 19 bases. This CDR3 is built from 16 residues. Germline CDR1 is SNHLY and CDR2 is FYNNEI. TCRdb re-called the 5' RACE reads through MiXCR, storing one row per CDR3 protein. The table includes more than 300,000 distinct CDR3 sequences, approximately 15% detected once. The chain has TRBV2 and TRBJ2-3; tentative D call: TRBD2 (6 bases). This clonotype was sampled from a young man who had mild COVID-19 (a few samples of this study predate the infection). Cell type and time point are not known. The sample consisted of PBMCs or a T cell subset sorted from them (not recorded which). The CDR3 protein is CASSDPASAYPDTQYF. CDR3 nucleotides: TGTGCCAGCAGTGACCCGGCTAGCGCGTATCCCGATACGCAGTATTTT.